This TCR beta chain is from a study of blood T cell repertoires in COVID-19. Study context: Acute and convalescent COVID-19 specimens originated in the United States, Italy and Spain.

Patients at the Seattle site were enrolled during active infection and followed longitudinally. TCRdb's table, derived via immunoSEQ multiplex PCR, lists solely in-frame clones and lacks some. The sample consists of 15,000 to 20,000 clones, roughly 91% of them appearing once. CDR3 length equals 13 residues. Trimming left V 2 bases short and J 6 bases short, with 10 bases between. Germline CDR1 is MNHEY and CDR2 is SVGAGI. The specimen sequenced was peripheral blood. This chain joins TRBV6-5 and TRBJ1-2; D perhaps matches TRBD1 (5 bases). This clonotype originated in a woman older than 75 with COVID-19, enrolled during active disease. The CDR3 region has the DNA TGTGCCAGCAGTTACGGGGCAGGCCATGGCTACACCTTC. It yields the protein CASSYGAGHGYTF.